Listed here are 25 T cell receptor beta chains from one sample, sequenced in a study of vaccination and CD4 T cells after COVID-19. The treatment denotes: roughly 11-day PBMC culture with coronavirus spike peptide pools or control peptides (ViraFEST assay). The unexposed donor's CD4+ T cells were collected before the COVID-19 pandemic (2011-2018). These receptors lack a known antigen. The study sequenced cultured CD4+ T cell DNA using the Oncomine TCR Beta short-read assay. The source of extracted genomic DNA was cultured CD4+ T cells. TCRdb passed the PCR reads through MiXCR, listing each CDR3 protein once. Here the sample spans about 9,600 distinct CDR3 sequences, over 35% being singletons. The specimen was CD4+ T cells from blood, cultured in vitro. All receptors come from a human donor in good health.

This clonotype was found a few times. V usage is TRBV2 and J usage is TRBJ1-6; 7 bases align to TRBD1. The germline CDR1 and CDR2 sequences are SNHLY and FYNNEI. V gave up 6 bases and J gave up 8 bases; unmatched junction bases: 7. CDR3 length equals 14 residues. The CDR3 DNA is TGTGCCAGCAGCCTTACAGGGGCGTATTCACCCCTCCACTTT. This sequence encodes CASSLTGAYSPLHF.

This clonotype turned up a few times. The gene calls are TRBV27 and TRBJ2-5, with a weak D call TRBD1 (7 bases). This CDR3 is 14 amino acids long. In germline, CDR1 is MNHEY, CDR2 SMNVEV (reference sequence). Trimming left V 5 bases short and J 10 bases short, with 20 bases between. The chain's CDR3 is CASSPSRGRGDQYF. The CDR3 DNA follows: TGTGCCAGCAGTCCGTCCCGAGGCAGGGGGGACCAGTACTTC.

Here the CDR3 reads CASSVSAGIVYCTDTQYF. The CDR3, as DNA: TGCGCCAGCAGTGTATCGGCGGGAATAGTCTATTGCACAGATACGCAGTATTTT. The chain employs TRBV10-1 and TRBJ2-3; D perhaps matches TRBD2 (6 bases). Trimming stripped 4 bases from V and 1 base from J, with 21 bases between. CDR3 size: 18 residues. CDR1 is WNHNN, CDR2 SYGVQD, per germline (reference sequence).

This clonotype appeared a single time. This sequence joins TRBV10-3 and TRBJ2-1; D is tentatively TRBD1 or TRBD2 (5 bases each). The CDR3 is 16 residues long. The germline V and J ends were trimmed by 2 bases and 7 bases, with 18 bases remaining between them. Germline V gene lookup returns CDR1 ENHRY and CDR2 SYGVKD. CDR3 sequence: CAISESAGTSGNEQFF. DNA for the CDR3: TGTGCCATCAGTGAGAGTGCCGGGACCTCGGGGAATGAGCAGTTCTTC.

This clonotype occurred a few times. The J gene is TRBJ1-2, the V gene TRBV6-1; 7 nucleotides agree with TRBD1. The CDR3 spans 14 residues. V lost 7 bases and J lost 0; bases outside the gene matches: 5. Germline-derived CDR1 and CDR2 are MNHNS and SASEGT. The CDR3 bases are TGTGCCAGCATTAACAGGGGTTCTAACTATGGCTACACCTTC. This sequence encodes CASINRGSNYGYTF.

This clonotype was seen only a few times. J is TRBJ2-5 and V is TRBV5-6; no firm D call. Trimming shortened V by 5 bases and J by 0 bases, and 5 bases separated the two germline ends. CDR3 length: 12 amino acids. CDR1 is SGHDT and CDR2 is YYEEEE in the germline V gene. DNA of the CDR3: TGTGCCAGCAGTCACTACCAAGAGACCCAGTACTTC. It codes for CASSHYQETQYF. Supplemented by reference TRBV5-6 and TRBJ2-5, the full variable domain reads DAGVTQSPTHLIKTRGQQVTLRCSPKSGHDTVSWYQQALGQGPQFIFQYYEEEERQRGNFPDRFSGHQFPNYSSELNVNALLLGDSALYLCASSHYQETQYFGPGTRLLVL.

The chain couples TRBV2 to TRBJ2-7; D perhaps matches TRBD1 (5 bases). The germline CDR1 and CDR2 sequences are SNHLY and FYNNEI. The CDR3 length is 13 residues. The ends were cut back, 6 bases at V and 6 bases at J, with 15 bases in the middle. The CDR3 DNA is TGTGCCAGCAGGGGGCGAGGTTGGGGCGAGCAGTACTTC. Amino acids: CASRGRGWGEQYF.

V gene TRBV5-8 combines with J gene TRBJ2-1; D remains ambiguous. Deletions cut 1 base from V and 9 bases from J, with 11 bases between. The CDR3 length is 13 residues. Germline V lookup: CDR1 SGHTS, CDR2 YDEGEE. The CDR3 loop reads CASSLIGFGEQFF. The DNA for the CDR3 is TGTGCCAGCAGCTTGATCGGGTTTGGTGAGCAGTTCTTC.

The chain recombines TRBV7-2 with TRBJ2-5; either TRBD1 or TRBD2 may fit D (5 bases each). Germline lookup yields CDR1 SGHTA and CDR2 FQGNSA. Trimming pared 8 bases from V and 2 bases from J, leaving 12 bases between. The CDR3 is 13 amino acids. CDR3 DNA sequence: TGTGCCAGCGGTCTGGGACCACAAGAGACCCAGTACTTC. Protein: CASGLGPQETQYF.

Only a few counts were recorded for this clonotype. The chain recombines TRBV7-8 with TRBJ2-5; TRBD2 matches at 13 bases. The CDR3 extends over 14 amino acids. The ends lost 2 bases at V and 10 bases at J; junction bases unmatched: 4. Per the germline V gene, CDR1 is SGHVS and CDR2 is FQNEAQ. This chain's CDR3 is CASSLRTSGSDQYF. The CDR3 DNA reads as TGTGCCAGCAGCTTACGGACTAGCGGGAGCGACCAGTACTTC.

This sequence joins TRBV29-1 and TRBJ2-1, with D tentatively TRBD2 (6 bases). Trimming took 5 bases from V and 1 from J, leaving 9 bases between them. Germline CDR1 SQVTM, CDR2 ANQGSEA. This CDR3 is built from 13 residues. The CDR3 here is CSVRGLSYNEQFF. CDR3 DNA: TGCAGCGTTCGAGGACTATCCTACAATGAGCAGTTCTTC.

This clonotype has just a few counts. The CDR3 sequence is CASSPDSRYGYTF. The DNA of the CDR3 is TGTGCCAGCAGTCCGGACAGCCGCTATGGCTACACCTTC. The gene calls are TRBV27 and TRBJ1-2; a possible D gene is TRBD1 (6 bases). CDR1 is MNHEY, CDR2 SMNVEV, per germline (reference sequence). Trimming pared 5 bases from V and 4 bases from J, leaving 11 bases between. This CDR3 contains 13 residues.

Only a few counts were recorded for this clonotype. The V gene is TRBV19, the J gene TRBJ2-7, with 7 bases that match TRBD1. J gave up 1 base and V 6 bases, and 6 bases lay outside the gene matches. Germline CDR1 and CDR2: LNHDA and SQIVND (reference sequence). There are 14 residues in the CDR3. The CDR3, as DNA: TGTGCCAGTAGGAATGAGGGACAGTCCTACGAGCAGTACTTC. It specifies CASRNEGQSYEQYF.

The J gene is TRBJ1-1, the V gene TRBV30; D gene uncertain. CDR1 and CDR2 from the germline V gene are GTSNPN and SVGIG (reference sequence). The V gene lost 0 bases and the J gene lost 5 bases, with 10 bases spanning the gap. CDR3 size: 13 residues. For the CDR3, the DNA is TGTGCCTGGAGTGTACCTGGGGTGACTGAAGCTTTCTTT. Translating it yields CAWSVPGVTEAFF.

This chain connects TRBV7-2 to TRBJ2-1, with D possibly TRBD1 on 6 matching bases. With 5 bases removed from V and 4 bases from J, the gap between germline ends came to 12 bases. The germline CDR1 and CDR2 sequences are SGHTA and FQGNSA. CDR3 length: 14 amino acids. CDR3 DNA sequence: TGTGCCAGCAGCCTGAGGACAGAGTACAATGAGCAGTTCTTC. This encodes CASSLRTEYNEQFF.

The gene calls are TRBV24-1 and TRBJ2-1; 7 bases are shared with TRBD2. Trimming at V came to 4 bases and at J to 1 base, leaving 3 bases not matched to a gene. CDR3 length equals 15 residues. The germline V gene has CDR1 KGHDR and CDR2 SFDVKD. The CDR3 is CATSEGGWSYNEQFF. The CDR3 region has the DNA TGTGCCACCAGTGAGGGAGGGTGGTCCTACAATGAGCAGTTCTTC.

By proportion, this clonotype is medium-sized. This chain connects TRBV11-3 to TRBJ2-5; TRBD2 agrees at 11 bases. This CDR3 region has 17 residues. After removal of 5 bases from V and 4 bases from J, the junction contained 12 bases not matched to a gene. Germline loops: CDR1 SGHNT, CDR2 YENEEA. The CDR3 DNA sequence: TGTGCCAGCAGCCCCAGATCCGGGACTAGCGGCTTAGAGACCCAGTACTTC. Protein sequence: CASSPRSGTSGLETQYF.

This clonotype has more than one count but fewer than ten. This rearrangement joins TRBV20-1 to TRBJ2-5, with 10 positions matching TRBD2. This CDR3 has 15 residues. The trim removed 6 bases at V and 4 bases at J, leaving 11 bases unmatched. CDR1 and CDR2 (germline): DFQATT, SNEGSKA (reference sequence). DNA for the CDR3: TGCAGTGCAAAAGCGGGAGGGATAGGAGGAGAGACCCAGTACTTC. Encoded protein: CSAKAGGIGGETQYF.

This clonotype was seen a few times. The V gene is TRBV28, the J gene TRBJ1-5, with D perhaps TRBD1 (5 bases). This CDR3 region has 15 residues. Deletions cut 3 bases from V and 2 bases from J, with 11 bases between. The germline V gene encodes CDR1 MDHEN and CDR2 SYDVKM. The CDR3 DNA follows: TGTGCCAGCAGTTTGGGAGGAGGGGGCAATCAGCCCCAGCATTTT. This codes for CASSLGGGGNQPQHF.

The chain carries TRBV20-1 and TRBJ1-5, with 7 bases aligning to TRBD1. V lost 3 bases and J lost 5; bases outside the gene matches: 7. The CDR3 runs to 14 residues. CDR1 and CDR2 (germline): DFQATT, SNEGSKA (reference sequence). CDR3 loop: CSASEDRLYQPQHF. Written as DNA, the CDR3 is TGCAGTGCTAGTGAGGACAGGCTTTATCAGCCCCAGCATTTT.

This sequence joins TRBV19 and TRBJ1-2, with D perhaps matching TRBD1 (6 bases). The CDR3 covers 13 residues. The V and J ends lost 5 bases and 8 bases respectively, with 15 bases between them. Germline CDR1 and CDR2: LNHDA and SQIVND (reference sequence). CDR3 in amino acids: CASSSLTGFGYTF. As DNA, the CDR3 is TGTGCCAGTAGTTCATTGACAGGATTCGGCTACACCTTC.

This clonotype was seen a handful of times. The CDR3 spells CASSYLGIPTGELFF. The DNA of the CDR3 is TGTGCCAGCAGTTATTTGGGCATACCCACCGGGGAGCTGTTTTTT. V gene TRBV6-5 combines with J gene TRBJ2-2; no definite D call. The germline CDR1 and CDR2 sequences are MNHEY and SVGAGI. V lost 3 bases and J lost 4, with 12 bases in between. This CDR3 has 15 amino acids.

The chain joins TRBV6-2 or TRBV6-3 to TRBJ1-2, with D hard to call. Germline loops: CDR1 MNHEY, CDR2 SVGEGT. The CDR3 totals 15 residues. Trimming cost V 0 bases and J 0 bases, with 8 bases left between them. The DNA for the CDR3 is TGTGCCAGCAGTTACTCTGTAGTGACTAACTATGGCTACACCTTC. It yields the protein CASSYSVVTNYGYTF.

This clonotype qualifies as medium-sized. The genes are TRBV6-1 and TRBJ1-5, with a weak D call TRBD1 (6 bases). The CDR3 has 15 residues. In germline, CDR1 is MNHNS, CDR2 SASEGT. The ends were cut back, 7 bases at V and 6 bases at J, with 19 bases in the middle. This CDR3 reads CASNQDQGISQPQHF. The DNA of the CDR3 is TGTGCCAGCAATCAAGACCAGGGGATCTCTCAGCCCCAGCATTTT.

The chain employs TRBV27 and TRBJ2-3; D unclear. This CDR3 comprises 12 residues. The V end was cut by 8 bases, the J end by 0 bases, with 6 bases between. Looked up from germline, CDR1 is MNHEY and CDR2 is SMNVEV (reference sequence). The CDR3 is CASGTSTDTQYF. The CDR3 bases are TGTGCCAGCGGAACTAGCACAGATACGCAGTATTTT.